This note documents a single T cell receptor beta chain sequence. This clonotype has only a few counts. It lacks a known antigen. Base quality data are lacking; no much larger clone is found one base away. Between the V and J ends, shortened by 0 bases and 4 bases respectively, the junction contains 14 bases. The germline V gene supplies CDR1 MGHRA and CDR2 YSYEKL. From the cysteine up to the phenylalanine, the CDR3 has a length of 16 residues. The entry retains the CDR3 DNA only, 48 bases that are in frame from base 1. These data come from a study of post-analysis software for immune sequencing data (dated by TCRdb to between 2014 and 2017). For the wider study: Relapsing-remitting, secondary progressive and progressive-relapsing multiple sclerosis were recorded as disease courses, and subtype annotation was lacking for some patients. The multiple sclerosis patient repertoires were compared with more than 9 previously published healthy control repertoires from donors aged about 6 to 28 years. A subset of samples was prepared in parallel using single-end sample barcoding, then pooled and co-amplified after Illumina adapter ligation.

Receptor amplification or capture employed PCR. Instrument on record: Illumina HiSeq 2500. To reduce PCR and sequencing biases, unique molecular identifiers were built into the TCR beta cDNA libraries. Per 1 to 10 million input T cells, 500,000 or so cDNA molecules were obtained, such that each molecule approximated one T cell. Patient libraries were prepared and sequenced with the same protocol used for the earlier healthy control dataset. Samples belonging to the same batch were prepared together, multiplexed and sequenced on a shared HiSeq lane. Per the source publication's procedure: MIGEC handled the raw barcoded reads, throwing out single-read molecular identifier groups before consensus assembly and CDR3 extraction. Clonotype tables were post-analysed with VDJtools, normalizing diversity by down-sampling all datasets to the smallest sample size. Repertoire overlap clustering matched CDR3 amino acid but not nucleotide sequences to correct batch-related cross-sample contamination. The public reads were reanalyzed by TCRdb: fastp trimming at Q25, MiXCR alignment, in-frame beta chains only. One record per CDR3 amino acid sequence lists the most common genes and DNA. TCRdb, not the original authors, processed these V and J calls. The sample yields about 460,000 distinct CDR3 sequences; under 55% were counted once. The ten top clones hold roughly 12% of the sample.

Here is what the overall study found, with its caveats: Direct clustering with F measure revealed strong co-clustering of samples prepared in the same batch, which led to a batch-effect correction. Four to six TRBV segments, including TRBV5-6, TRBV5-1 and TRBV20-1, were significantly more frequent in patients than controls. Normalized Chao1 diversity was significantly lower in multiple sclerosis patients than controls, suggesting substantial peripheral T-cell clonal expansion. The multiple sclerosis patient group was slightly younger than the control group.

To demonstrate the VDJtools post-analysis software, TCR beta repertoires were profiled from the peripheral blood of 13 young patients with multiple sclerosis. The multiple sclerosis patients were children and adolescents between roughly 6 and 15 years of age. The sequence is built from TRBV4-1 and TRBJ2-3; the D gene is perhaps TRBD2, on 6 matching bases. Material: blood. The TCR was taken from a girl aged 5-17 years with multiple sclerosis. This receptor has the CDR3 CASSQEVGGFADTQYF. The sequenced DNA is TGCGCCAGCAGCCAAGAGGTAGGAGGGTTCGCAGATACGCAGTATTTT.